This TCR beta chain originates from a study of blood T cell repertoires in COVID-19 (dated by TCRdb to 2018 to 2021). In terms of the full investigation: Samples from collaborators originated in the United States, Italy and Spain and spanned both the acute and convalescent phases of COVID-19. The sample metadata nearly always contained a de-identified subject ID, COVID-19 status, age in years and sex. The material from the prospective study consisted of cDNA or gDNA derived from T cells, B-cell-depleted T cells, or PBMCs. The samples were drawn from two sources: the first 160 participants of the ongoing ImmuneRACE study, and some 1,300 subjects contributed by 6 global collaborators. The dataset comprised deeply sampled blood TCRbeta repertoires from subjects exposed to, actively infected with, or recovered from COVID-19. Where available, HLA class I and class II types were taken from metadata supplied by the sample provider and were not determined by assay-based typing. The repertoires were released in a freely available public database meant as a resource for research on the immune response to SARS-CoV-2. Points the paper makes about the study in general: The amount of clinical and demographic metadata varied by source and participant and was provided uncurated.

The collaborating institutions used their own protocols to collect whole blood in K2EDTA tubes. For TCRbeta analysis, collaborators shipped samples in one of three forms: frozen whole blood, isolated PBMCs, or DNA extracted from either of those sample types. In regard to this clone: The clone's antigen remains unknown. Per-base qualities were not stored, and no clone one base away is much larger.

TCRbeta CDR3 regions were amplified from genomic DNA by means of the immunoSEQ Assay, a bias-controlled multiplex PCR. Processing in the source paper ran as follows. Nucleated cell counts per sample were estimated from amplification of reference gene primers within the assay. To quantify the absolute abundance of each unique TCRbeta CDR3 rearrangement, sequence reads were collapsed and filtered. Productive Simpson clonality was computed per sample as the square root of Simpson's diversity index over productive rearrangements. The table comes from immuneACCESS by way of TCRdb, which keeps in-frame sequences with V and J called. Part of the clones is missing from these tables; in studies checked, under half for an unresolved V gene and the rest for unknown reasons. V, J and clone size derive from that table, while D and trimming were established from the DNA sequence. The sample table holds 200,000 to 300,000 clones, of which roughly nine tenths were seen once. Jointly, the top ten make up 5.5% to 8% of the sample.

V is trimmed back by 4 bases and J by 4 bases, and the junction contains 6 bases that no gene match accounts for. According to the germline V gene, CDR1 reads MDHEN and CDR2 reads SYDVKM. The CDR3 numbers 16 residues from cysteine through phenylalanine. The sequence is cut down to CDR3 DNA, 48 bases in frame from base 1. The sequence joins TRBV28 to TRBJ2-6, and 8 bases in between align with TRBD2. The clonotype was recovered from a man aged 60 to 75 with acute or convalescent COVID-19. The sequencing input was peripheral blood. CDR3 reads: CASSSPGRAGANVLTF. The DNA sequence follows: TGTGCCAGCAGTTCACCCGGGAGGGCAGGGGCCAACGTCCTGACTTTC.